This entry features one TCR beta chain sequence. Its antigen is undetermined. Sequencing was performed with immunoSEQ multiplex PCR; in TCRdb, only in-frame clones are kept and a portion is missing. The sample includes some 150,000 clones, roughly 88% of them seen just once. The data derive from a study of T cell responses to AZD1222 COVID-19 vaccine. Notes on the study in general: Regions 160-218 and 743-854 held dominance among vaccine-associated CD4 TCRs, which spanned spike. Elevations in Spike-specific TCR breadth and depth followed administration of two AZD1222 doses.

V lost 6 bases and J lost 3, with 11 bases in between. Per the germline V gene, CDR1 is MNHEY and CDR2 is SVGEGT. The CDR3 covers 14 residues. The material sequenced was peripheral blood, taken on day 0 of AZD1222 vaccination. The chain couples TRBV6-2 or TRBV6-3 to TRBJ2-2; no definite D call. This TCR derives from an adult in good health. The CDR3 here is CASSLLRHTGELFF. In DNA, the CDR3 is TGTGCCAGCAGCCTGCTCCGACACACCGGGGAGCTGTTTTTT.